This T cell receptor (beta chain) was sequenced for a study of T cell responses to AZD1222 COVID-19 vaccine. The study, taken as a whole, reports: Spike-wide vaccine-associated CD4 TCRs dominated at 160-218 and 743-854.

Produced via immunoSEQ multiplex PCR; TCRdb's table is partial and in-frame only. The table lists 120,000 or so clones, around 89% of them singletons, with roughly 1.5% in the top ten. About this clone: What it binds is not known.

The sample consisted of peripheral blood, taken on day 0 of AZD1222 vaccination. This TCR was sampled from an adult in good health.

CDR3 region: CASSSGQGRQYF. Written as DNA, the CDR3 is TGTGCCAGCAGCTCTGGACAGGGTAGGCAGTACTTC. The V gene is TRBV5-6, the J gene TRBJ2-7, with 8 bases identical to TRBD1. The V gene's germline CDR1 is SGHDT and CDR2 YYEEEE. This CDR3 is built from 12 residues. J was trimmed by 9 bases and V by 3 bases; bases with no gene match: 5.